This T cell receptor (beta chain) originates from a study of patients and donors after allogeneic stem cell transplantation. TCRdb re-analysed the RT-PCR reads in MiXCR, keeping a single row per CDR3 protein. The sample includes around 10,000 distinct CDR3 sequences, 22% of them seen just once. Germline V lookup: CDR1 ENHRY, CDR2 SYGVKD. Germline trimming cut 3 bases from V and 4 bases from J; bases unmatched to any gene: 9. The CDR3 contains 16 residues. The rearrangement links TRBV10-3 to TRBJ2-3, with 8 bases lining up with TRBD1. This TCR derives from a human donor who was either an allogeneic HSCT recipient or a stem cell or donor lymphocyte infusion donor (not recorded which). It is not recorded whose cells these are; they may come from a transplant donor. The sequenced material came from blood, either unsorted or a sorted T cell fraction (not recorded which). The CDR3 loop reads CAISEATGGLADTQYF. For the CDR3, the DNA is TGTGCCATCAGTGAAGCAACAGGGGGTTTAGCAGATACGCAGTATTTT.